This passage covers 4 T cell receptor beta chains from one sample sequenced in a study of CD8 T cells in ankylosing spondylitis. Study-wide results and limits: It appeared that ankylosing spondylitis blood was characterized by a TCR beta motif of eight highly homologous variants.

Each CDR3 protein is one row after TCRdb ran MiXCR on the 5' RACE reads. The data hold a few hundred thousand distinct CDR3 sequences, with roughly a sixth observed a single time. These receptors are not linked to any known antigen. The sample consisted of blood, either unsorted or a sorted T cell fraction (not recorded which). These receptors all stem from a male donor with ankylosing spondylitis.

The V and J genes are TRBV5-1 and TRBJ1-2; D unclear. CDR3 length: 15 residues. Germline V lookup: CDR1 SGHRS, CDR2 YFSETQ. The germline V and J ends were trimmed by 4 bases and 6 bases, with 19 bases remaining between them. This chain's CDR3 is CASSPDRASRHGYTF. The DNA of the CDR3 is TGCGCCAGCAGCCCCGACCGGGCCTCTCGCCATGGCTACACCTTC.

The chain employs TRBV11-2 and TRBJ1-5, with a weak D call TRBD1 (5 bases). Trimming left V 0 bases short and J 13 bases short, with 13 bases between. The germline gives CDR1 SGHAT, CDR2 FQNNGV. The CDR3 is 13 amino acids. The CDR3, as DNA: TGTGCCAGCAGCTTAGAAAGGTTGACAGTGCAGCATTTT. Its translation: CASSLERLTVQHF. The complete variable domain, with remaining parts taken from reference TRBV11-2 and TRBJ1-5, reads EAGVAQSPRYKIIEKRQSVAFWCNPISGHATLYWYQQILGQGPKLLIQFQNNGVVDDSQLPKDRFSAERLKGVDSTLKIQPAKLEDSAVYLCASSLERLTVQHFGDGTRLSIL.

The chain combines TRBV20-1 with TRBJ1-5, with D tentatively TRBD1 (6 bases). The CDR3 spans 14 residues. CDR1 and CDR2 (germline): DFQATT, SNEGSKA (reference sequence). Trimming left V 3 bases short and J 2 bases short, with 11 bases between. This chain's CDR3 is CSASAGEGNQPQHF. The CDR3 DNA reads as TGCAGTGCTAGTGCAGGGGAGGGCAATCAGCCCCAGCATTTT.

The table lists this clonotype with a few counts. The chain joins TRBV6-5 to TRBJ2-4; TRBD2 might be the D (6 bases). Germline assignment: CDR1 MNHEY and CDR2 SVGAGI. CDR3 length: 17 residues. The V end was cut by 2 bases, the J end by 0 bases, with 14 bases between. This chain's CDR3 is CASSYPRDSLAKNIQYF. Written as DNA, the CDR3 is TGTGCCAGCAGTTACCCCCGGGACTCCCTAGCCAAAAACATTCAGTACTTC.